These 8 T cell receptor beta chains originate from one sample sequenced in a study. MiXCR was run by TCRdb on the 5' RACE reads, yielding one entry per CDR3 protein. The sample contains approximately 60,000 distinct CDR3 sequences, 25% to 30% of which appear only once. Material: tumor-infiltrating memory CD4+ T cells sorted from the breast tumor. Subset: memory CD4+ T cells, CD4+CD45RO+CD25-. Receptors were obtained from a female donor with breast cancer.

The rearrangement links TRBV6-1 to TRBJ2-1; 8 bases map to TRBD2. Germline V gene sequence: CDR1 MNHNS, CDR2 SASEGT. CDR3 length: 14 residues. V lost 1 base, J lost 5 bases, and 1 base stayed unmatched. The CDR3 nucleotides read TGTGCCAGCAGTGAAGGGACTAGCCACAATGAGCAGTTCTTC. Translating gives CASSEGTSHNEQFF.

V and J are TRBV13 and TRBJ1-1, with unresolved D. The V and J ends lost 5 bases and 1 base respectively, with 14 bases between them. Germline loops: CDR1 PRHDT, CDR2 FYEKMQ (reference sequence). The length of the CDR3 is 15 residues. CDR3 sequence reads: CASSPAEGWNTEAFF. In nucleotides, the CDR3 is TGTGCCAGCAGCCCTGCTGAGGGTTGGAACACTGAAGCTTTCTTT.

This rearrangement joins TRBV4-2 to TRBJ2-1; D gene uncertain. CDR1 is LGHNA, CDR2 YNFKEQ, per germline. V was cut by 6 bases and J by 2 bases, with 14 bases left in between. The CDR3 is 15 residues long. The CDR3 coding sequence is TGTGCCAGCAGGCTTGAGGCGCGTACCTACAATGAGCAGTTCTTC. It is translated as CASRLEARTYNEQFF.

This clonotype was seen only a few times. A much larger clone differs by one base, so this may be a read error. Here the CDR3 reads CASSLDSRPQHF. The CDR3 nucleotides read TGTGCCAGCAGCTTAGACAGTCGGCCCCAGCATTTT. The rearrangement uses TRBV7-9 and TRBJ1-5; the D is unclear. The V end was cut by 1 base, the J end by 9 bases, with 7 bases between. This CDR3 region has 12 residues. Germline V gives CDR1 SEHNR, CDR2 FQNEAQ (reference sequence).

CDR3 coding DNA: TGTGCCAGCAGACGGGCCTCGACTGAAAAACTGTTTTTT. Its protein is CASRRASTEKLFF. The chain links TRBV28 to TRBJ1-4; D is unresolved. The V end lost 6 bases, the J end lost 7 bases, and 12 bases lay between the germline ends. Germline CDR1 is MDHEN and CDR2 is SYDVKM. The CDR3 is 13 residues long.

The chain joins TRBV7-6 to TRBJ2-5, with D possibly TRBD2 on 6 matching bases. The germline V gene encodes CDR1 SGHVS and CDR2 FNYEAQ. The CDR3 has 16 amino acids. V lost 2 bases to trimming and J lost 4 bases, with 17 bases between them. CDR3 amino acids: CASSLFVGGNGETQYF. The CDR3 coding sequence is TGTGCCAGCAGCTTATTTGTAGGAGGGAATGGAGAGACCCAGTACTTC.

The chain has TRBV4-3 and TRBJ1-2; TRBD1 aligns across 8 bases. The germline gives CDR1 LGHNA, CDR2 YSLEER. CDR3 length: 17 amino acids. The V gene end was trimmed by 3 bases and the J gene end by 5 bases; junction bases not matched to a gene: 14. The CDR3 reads CASSQTLPGQASYGYTF. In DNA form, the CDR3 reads TGCGCCAGCAGCCAGACGTTACCGGGACAGGCTTCTTATGGCTACACCTTC.

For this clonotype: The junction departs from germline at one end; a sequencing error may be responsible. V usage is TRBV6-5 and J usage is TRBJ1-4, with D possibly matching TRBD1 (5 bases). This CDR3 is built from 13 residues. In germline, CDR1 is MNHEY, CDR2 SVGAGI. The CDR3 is CASYDHRRVELSF. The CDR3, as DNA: TGTGCCAGCTATGACCACAGGAGAGTGGAACTGTCTTTT.